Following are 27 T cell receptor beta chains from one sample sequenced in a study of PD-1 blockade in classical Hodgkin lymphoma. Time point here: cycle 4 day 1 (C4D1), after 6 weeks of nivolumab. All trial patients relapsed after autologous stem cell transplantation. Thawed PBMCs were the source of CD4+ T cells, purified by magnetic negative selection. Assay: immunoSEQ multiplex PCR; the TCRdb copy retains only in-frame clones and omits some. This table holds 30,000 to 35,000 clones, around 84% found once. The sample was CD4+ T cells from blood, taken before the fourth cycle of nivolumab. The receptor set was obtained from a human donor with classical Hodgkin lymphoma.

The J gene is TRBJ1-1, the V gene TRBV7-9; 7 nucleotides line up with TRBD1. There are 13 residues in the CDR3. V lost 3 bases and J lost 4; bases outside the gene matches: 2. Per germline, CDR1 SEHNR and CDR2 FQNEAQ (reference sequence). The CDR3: CASSFTGATEAFF. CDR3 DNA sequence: TGTGCCAGCAGCTTCACAGGGGCCACTGAAGCTTTCTTT.

In nucleotides, the CDR3 is TGTGCCAGCAGCGTAGGCCAGAAAGAGACCCAGTACTTC. The encoded protein is CASSVGQKETQYF. This sequence joins TRBV9 and TRBJ2-5; D unresolved. Germline assignment: CDR1 SGDLS and CDR2 YYNGEE. The CDR3 contains 13 residues. Trimming removed 0 bases at V and 3 bases at J, with 6 bases between.

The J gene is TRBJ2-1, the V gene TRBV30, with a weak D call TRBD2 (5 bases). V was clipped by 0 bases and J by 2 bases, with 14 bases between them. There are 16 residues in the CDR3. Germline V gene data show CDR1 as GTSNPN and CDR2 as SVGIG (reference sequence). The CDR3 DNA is TGTGCCTGGAGTGTTGGGAGACGGGGTCCCTACAATGAGCAGTTCTTC. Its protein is CAWSVGRRGPYNEQFF. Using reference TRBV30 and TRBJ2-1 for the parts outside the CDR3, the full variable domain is SQTIHQWPATLVQPVGSPLSLECTVEGTSNPNLYWYRQAAGRGLQLLFYSVGIGQISSEVPQNLSASRPQDRQFILSSKKLLLSDSGFYLCAWSVGRRGPYNEQFFGPGTRLTVL.

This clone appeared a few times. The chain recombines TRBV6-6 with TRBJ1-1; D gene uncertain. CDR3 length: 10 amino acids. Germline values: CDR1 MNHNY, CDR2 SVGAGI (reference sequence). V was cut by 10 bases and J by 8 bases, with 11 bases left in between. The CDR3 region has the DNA TGTGCCACCCGGCAAGGGGAAGCTTTCTTT. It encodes CATRQGEAFF.

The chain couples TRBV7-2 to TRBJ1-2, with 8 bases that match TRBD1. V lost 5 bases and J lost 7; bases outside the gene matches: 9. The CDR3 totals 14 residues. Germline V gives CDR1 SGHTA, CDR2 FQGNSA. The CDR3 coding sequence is TGTGCCAGCAGCCCGACAGGACAGGGCTCTGGCTACACCTTC. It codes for CASSPTGQGSGYTF.

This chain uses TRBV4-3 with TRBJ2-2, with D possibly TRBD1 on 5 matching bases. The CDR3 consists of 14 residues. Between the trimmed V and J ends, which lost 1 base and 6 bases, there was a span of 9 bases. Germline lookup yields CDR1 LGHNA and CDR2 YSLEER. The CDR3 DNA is TGCGCCAGCAGCCAAGGGGTGGGGCCCGGGGAGCTGTTTTTT. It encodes CASSQGVGPGELFF.

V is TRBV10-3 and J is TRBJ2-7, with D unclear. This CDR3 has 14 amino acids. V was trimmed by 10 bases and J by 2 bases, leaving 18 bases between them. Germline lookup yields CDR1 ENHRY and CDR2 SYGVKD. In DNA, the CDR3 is TGTGCCAGCAACGCGGAAATAGGGACCTACGAGCAGTACTTC. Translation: CASNAEIGTYEQYF.

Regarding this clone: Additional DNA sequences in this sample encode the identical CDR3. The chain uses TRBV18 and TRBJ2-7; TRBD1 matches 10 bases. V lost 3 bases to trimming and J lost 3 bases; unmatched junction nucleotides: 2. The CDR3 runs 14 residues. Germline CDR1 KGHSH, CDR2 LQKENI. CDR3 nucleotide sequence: TGTGCCAGCTCACCCGGGACAGGGGACTACGAGCAGTACTTC. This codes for CASSPGTGDYEQYF.

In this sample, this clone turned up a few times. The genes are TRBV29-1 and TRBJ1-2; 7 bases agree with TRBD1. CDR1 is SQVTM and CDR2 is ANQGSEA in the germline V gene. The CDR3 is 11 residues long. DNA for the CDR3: TGCAGTGACAGGGAAAACTATGGCTACACCTTC. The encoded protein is CSDRENYGYTF.

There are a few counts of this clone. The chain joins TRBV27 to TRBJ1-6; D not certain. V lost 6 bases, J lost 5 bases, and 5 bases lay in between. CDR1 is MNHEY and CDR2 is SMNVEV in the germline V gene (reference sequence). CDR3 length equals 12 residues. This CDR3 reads CASRQNNSPLHF. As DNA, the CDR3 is TGTGCCAGCAGACAAAATAATTCACCCCTCCACTTT.

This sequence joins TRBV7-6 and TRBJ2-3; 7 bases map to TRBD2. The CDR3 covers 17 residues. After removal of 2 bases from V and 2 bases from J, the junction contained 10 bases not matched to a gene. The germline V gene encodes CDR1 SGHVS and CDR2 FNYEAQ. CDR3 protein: CASSLPMLADYTDTQYF. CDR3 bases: TGTGCCAGCAGCTTACCTATGCTAGCGGACTACACAGATACGCAGTATTTT. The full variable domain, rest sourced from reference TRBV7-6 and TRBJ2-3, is GAGVSQSPRYKVTKRGQDVALRCDPISGHVSLYWYRQALGQGPEFLTYFNYEAQQDKSGLPNDRFSAERPEGSISTLTIQRTEQRDSAMYRCASSLPMLADYTDTQYFGPGTRLTVL.

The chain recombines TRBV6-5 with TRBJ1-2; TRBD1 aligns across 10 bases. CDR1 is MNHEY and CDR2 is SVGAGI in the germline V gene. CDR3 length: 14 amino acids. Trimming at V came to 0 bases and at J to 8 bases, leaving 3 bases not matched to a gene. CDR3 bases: TGTGCCAGCAGTTACTCGACAGGGGGCAGGGGCTACACCTTC. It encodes CASSYSTGGRGYTF.

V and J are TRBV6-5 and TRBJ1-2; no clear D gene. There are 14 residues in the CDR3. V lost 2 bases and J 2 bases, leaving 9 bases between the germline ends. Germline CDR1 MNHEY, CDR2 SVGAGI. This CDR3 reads CASSYTGFNYGYTF. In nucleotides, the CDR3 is TGTGCCAGCAGTTACACCGGGTTCAACTATGGCTACACCTTC.

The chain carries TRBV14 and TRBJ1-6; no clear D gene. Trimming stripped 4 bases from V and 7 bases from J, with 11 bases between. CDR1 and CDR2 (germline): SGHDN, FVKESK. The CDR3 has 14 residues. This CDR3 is CASSPSMGNSPLHF. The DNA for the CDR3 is TGTGCCAGCAGCCCTTCCATGGGCAATTCACCCCTCCACTTT.

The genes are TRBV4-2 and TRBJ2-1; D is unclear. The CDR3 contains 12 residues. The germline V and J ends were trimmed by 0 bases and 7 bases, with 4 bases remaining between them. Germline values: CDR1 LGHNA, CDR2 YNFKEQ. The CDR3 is CASSQDWNEQFF. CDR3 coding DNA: TGTGCCAGCAGCCAAGATTGGAATGAGCAGTTCTTC.

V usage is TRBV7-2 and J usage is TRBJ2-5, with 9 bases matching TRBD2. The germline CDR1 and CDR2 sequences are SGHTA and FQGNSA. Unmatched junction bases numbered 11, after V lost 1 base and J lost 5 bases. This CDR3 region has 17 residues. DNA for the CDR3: TGTGCCAGCAGCTTAGGGGCTAGCGGGGAAAGGGGTGAGACCCAGTACTTC. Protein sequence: CASSLGASGERGETQYF.

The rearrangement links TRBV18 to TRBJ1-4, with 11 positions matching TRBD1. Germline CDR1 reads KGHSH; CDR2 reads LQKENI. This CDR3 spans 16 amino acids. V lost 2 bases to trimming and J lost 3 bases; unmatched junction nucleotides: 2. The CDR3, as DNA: TGTGCCAGCTCACCAGGACAGGGGGCGGCTAATGAAAAACTGTTTTTT. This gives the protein CASSPGQGAANEKLFF.

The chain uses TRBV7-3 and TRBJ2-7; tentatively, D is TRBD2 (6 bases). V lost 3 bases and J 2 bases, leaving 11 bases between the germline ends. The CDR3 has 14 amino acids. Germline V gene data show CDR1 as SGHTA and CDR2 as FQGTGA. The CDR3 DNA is TGTGCCAGCAGCTTCGGGGGTAGTGCCTACGAGCAGTACTTC. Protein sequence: CASSFGGSAYEQYF.

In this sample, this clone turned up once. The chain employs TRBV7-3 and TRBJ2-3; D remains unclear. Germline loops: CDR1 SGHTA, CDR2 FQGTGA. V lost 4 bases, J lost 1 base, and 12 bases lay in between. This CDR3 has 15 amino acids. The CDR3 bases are TGTGCCAGCAGCTCCCGAACCCCCGGCACAGATACGCAGTATTTT. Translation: CASSSRTPGTDTQYF.

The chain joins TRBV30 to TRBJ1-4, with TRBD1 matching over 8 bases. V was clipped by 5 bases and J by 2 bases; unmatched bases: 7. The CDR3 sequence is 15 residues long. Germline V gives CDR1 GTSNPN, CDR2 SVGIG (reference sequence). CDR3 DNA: TGTGCCTGGGAAAGGACAGGGTTTACTAATGAAAAACTGTTTTTT. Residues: CAWERTGFTNEKLFF.

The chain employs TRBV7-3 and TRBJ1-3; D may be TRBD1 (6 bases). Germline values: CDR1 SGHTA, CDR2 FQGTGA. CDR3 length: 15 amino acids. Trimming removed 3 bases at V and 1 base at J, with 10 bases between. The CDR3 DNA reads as TGTGCCAGCAGCTTTGGAGGGGGTTCTGGAAACACCATATATTTT. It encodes CASSFGGGSGNTIYF.

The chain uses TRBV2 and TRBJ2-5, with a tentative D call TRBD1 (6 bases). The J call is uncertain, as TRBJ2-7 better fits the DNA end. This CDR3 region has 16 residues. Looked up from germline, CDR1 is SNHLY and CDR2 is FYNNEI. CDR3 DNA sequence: TGTGCCAGCAGTGAGAACAGGGAAGTGGGCTCCTACGAGCAGTACTTC. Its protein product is CASSENREVGSYEQYF.

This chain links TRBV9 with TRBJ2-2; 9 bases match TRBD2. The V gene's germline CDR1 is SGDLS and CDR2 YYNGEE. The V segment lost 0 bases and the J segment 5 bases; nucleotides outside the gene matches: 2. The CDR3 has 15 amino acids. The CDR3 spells CASSVALAGTGELFF. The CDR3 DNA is TGTGCCAGCAGCGTAGCTCTAGCGGGGACCGGGGAGCTGTTTTTT.

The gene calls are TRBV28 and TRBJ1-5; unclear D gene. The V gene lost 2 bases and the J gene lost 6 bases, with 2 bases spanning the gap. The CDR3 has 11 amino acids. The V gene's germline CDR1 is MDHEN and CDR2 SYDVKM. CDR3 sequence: CASSLGQPQHF. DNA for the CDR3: TGTGCCAGCAGTTTAGGTCAGCCCCAGCATTTT. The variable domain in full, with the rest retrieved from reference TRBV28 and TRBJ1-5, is DVKVTQSSRYLVKRTGEKVFLECVQDMDHENMFWYRQDPGLGLRLIYFSYDVKMKEKGDIPEGYSVSREKKERFSLILESASTNQTSMYLCASSLGQPQHFGDGTRLSIL.

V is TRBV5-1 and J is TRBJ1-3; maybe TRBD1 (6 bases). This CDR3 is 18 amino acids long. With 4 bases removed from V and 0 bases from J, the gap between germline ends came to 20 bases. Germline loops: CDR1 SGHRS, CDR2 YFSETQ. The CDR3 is CASSPTLGTRDSGNTIYF. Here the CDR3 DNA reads TGCGCCAGCAGCCCAACCCTCGGGACAAGAGACTCTGGAAACACCATATATTTT.

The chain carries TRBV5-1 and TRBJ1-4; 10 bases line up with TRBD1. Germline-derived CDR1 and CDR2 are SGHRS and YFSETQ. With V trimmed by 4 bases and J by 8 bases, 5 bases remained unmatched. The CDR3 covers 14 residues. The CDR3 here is CASSGGTGVEKLFF. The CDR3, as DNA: TGCGCCAGCAGCGGCGGGACAGGGGTGGAAAAACTGTTTTTT.

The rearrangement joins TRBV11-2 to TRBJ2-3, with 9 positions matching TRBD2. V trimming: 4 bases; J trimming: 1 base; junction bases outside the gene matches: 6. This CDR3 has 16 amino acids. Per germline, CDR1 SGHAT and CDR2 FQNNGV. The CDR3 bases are TGTGCCAGCAGCTCTTATAGCGGGGGTGGCACAGATACGCAGTATTTT. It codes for CASSSYSGGGTDTQYF.